The rows below give T cell receptor beta chains drawn from one sample of a study of T cells after posttransplantation cyclophosphamide. Generated by immunoSEQ multiplex PCR, the TCRdb table keeps only in-frame clones and is missing some. The sample shows over 15,000 clones, 70% to 90% of them seen only once. Sequenced sample: memory CD4+ T cells sorted from blood. These receptor sequences come from a man aged 25-45 years in good health and a related stem cell transplant donor. Each CDR3 is given with its conserved first and last residue. The D gene is left open where the match is weak. The size entry is marked missing in some rows and otherwise reads once, few, many or a size class.

V	J	D	length	size	CDR3	DNA
TRBV6-5	TRBJ1-1	-	16	-	CASSYSGGWGNTEAFF	TGTGCCAGCAGTTACTCAGGAGGGTGGGGGAACACTGAAGCTTTCTTT
TRBV19	TRBJ1-2	-	11	-	CASSRQDGYTF	TGTGCCAGTAGTCGTCAGGATGGCTACACCTTC
TRBV27	TRBJ2-7	-	13	few	CASKRSGFYEQYF	TGTGCCAGCAAGAGATCGGGGTTCTACGAGCAGTACTTC
TRBV7-9	TRBJ1-6	-	14	-	CASSLESGSSPLHF	TGTGCCAGCAGCTTAGAGTCGGGTAGTTCACCCCTCCACTTT
TRBV6-1	TRBJ2-7	TRBD1	14	few	CASFRDRGAYEQYF	TGTGCCAGCTTCCGGGACAGGGGAGCCTACGAGCAGTACTTC
TRBV10-3	TRBJ2-3	TRBD2	18	-	CAISEPASGGAPTDTQYF	TGTGCCATCAGTGAGCCTGCTAGCGGGGGGGCCCCCACAGATACGCAGTATTTT
TRBV4-2	TRBJ1-1	TRBD1	20	-	CASSQTRQGGEIVMNTEAFF	TGTGCCAGCAGCCAAACCCGACAGGGTGGCGAAATTGTGATGAACACTGAAGCTTTCTTT
TRBV10-2	TRBJ1-5	-	15	-	CASSSMNSPNQPQHF	TGCGCCAGCAGTAGTATGAACTCTCCCAATCAGCCCCAGCATTTT
TRBV28	TRBJ1-5	-	14	-	CASSLSGGYQPQHF	TGTGCCAGCAGTTTATCTGGGGGCTATCAGCCCCAGCATTTT
TRBV15	TRBJ1-1	-	15	-	CATSRDGHTNDEAFF	TGTGCCACCAGCAGAGATGGGCACACGAACGATGAAGCTTTCTTT
TRBV29-1	TRBJ2-3	-	13	-	CSAKTSRPDTQYF	TGCAGCGCCAAGACTAGTCGGCCGGATACGCAGTATTTT
TRBV27	TRBJ2-3	TRBD1	14	-	CASSFRTGRDTQYF	TGTGCCAGCAGTTTTCGGACAGGGCGGGATACGCAGTATTTT
TRBV5-6	TRBJ1-4	-	15	-	CASSLVGSGDEKLFF	TGTGCCAGCAGCTTGGTAGGGTCAGGGGATGAAAAACTGTTTTTT
TRBV5-4	TRBJ2-3	-	14	-	CASSPRTNTDTQYF	TGTGCCAGCAGCCCCAGGACTAACACAGATACGCAGTATTTT
TRBV5-1	TRBJ2-3	-	15	-	CASSLGGGVTDTQYF	TGCGCCAGCAGCTTGGGTGGAGGGGTAACAGATACGCAGTATTTT
TRBV11-3	TRBJ2-2	TRBD2	15	-	CASSPTSGVTGELFF	TGTGCCAGCAGCCCTACTAGCGGGGTGACCGGGGAGCTGTTTTTT
TRBV18	TRBJ1-3	-	16	-	CASSPRGTSSGNTIYF	TGTGCCAGCTCACCACGCGGTACGAGCTCTGGAAACACCATATATTTT
TRBV27	TRBJ2-1	TRBD2	15	-	CASSSLLAVYNEQFF	TGTGCCAGCAGTTCCTTACTAGCGGTCTACAATGAGCAGTTCTTC
TRBV2	TRBJ1-2	TRBD1	16	-	CASTRDSTISNYGYTF	TGTGCCAGCACAAGGGACAGTACTATCTCCAACTATGGCTACACCTTC
TRBV6-1	TRBJ1-2	-	14	-	CASSEPRARYGYTF	TGTGCCAGCAGTGAACCCAGGGCACGCTATGGCTACACCTTC
TRBV18	TRBJ1-6	-	14	-	CASSPEQGYSPLHF	TGTGCCAGCTCACCAGAACAGGGATATTCACCCCTCCACTTT
TRBV7-2	TRBJ1-3	TRBD1	16	-	CASSLGGQGVGNTIYF	TGTGCCAGCAGCTTAGGGGGGCAGGGGGTCGGAAACACCATATATTTT
TRBV19	TRBJ1-3	-	16	-	CAIKPGGSIAGNTIYF	TGTGCCATCAAACCCGGGGGGTCGATAGCTGGAAACACCATATATTTT
TRBV7-2	TRBJ2-7	-	14	-	CASSRDRRTYEQYF	TGTGCCAGCAGCCGCGACAGGCGTACCTACGAGCAGTACTTC
TRBV6-1	TRBJ1-5	TRBD1	14	-	CASSGQGPNQPQHF	TGTGCCAGCAGCGGACAGGGTCCCAATCAGCCCCAGCATTTT
TRBV2	TRBJ2-3	TRBD1	15	-	CASSPGQGWSDTQYF	TGTGCCAGCAGTCCAGGACAGGGTTGGTCAGATACGCAGTATTTT
TRBV5-4	TRBJ2-3	TRBD2	17	once	CASSLKTSGGAGDTQYF	TGTGCCAGCAGCTTGAAGACTAGCGGGGGGGCCGGGGATACGCAGTATTTT
TRBV4-2	TRBJ2-5	TRBD1	15	-	CASSQEDGTEETQYF	TGTGCCAGCAGCCAAGAGGACGGGACAGAGGAGACCCAGTACTTC
TRBV9	TRBJ2-3	TRBD1	15	-	CASSVEGQGADTQYF	TGTGCCAGCAGCGTAGAAGGACAGGGCGCAGATACGCAGTATTTT